The sequence of this T cell receptor beta chain was determined in a study of T cells in Graves' hyperthyroidism and ophthalmopathy. Turning to the study itself: Peripheral blood was obtained at initial diagnosis, preceding any treatment.

Orbital computed tomography and thyroid ultrasound, together with serum TRAb and thyroxine and clinical symptoms, were used for diagnoses. Fresh peripheral blood, roughly 10 ml, was the source of the PBMCs. Study-wide findings and caveats: The model forecast ophthalmopathy, anticipating it by a median approximately 7 months before onset.

The CDR3 length is 14 residues. The ends were cut back, 7 bases at V and 3 bases at J, with 13 bases in the middle. The source material, RNA transcripts, was used to amplify TCR beta CDR3 regions. A set of HTBI primers served as the primers for a first-round RT-PCR of the TCR CDR3. TCRdb re-called the multiplex PCR reads through MiXCR, storing one row per CDR3 protein. The repertoire holds more than 500,000 distinct CDR3 sequences, with under 20% as singletons. About this clonotype itself: The target antigen is unknown.

The sequenced sample was blood. V gene TRBV12-3 or TRBV12-4 combines with J gene TRBJ1-5; D might be TRBD1 (5 bases). The clonotype comes from a woman under 40 with Graves' hyperthyroidism. CDR3 DNA sequence: TGTGCCAGCAACCCCCAGGGATTCAATCAGCCCCAGCATTTT. Translating gives CASNPQGFNQPQHF.